This T cell receptor (beta chain) was identified in a study of cytomegalovirus exposure and HLA in healthy donors. With 60 Vbeta and 13 Jbeta primers, the PCR was carried out. Under the authors' procedure: A follow-up analysis tallied 73 million or so unique TCR beta chains, 8.5 million to 14 million shared. Profiled with immunoSEQ multiplex PCR; TCRdb holds only in-frame clones, not every one. Clonal size and the V and J genes are those of that table, whereas D and trimming came from the DNA. The profile shows 150,000 to 250,000 clones, over 75% of them singletons. Note on this clone: Antigen specificity is unknown.

Germline CDR1 is PRHDT and CDR2 is FYEKMQ (reference sequence). The CDR3 extends over 14 amino acids. Trimming removed 8 bases from V and 2 bases from J, with 13 bases in between. Study-level results: Later analysis suggested links between common viral pathogens and several top significant clusters. Prior analysis indicated that the majority of TCR beta V segments exhibited productivity approximately 87% or approximately 30% of the time. Relative to equally common others, HLA-associated TCR beta chains showed greater clonal expansion in a later analysis.

The specimen was PBMCs. The sequence was obtained from a boy between 2 and 10 years old in good health and CMV-seronegative. The gene calls are TRBV13 and TRBJ1-5; D might be TRBD1 (6 bases). CDR3 sequence (DNA): TGTGCCAGCTCCCGGGGACACGGCAATCAGCCCCAGCATTTT. This gives the protein CASSRGHGNQPQHF.